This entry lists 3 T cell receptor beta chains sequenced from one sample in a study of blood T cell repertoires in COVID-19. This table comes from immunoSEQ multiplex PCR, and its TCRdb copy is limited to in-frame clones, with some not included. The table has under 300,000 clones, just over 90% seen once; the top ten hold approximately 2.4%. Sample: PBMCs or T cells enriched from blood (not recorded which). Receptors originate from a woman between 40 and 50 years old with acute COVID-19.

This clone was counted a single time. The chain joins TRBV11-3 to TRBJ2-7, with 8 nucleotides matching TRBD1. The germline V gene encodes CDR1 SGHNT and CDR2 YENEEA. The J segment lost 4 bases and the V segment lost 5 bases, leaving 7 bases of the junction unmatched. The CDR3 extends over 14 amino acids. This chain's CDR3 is CASSQRTGLYEQYF. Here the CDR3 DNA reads TGTGCCAGCAGCCAACGGACAGGGCTGTACGAGCAGTACTTC.

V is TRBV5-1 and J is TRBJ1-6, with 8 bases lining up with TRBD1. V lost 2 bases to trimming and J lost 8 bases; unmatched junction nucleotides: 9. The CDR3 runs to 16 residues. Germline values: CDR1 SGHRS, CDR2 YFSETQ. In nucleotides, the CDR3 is TGCGCCAGCAGCTTTACCACAGGGGGGGAGGATTCACCCCTCCACTTT. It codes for CASSFTTGGEDSPLHF.

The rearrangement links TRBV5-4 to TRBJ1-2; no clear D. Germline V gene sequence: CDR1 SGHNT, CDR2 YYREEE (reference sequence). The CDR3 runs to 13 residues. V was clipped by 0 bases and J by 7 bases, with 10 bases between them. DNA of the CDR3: TGTGCCAGCAGCTTGGATCCCGGGGTTGGCTACACCTTC. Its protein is CASSLDPGVGYTF.